Given below is one TCR beta chain in context. Antigen specificity is unknown. The V gene lost 1 base and the J gene lost 5 bases, with 9 bases spanning the gap. The CDR3 sequence is 14 residues long. Germline V CDR1 and CDR2: LNHDA, SQIVND (reference sequence). The source of the sample is a study of shared clonotypes between healthy human individuals. Study outcomes and limitations: It was the non-shared clonotypes that had lower generation probabilities than clonotypes shared by all four donors.

The authors loaded around 190 ng DNA, 30,000 to 35,000 T cell genomes, into sorted-subset replicate PCRs. Here immunoSEQ multiplex PCR was the method, and the copy in TCRdb shows in-frame clones only, minus some. In the table there are 2 million to 3 million clones, 93% of which are singletons. The TCR comes from a man younger than 35 in good health. Some clones in this sample may be carry-over from other donors' samples. The rearrangement joins TRBV19 to TRBJ1-5, with D possibly matching TRBD1 (6 bases). Sequenced material: naive CD4+ T cells from PBMCs. As to subset: CD45RA+ positively selected. This CDR3 is CASSIGTADQPQHF. The CDR3 DNA follows: TGTGCCAGTAGTATAGGGACAGCCGATCAGCCCCAGCATTTT.